This section outlines one T cell receptor beta chain sequence together with its context. The data originate from a study of blood T cell repertoires in COVID-19. V lost 3 bases and J lost 1, with 13 bases in between. The CDR3 contains 16 residues. Clones were read by immunoSEQ multiplex PCR, and TCRdb kept only the in-frame ones, dropping some. Seen here are 250,000 to 400,000 clones, roughly 86% observed once, and the top ten hold about 5%. Symptom resolution, clearance, or two negative PCRs marked the recovered donors of Cohort 3. The chain combines TRBV23-1 with TRBJ2-4; a weak D match, TRBD1 (5 bases). TRBV23-1 is classed as an ORF, of uncertain function. The TCR originated in a woman in her thirties who had recovered from COVID-19. The specimen was PBMCs or T cells enriched from blood (not recorded which). CDR3 sequence: CASSHQTVAAKNIQYF. The CDR3 DNA is TGCGCCAGCAGTCATCAGACAGTCGCGGCCAAAAACATTCAGTACTTC.